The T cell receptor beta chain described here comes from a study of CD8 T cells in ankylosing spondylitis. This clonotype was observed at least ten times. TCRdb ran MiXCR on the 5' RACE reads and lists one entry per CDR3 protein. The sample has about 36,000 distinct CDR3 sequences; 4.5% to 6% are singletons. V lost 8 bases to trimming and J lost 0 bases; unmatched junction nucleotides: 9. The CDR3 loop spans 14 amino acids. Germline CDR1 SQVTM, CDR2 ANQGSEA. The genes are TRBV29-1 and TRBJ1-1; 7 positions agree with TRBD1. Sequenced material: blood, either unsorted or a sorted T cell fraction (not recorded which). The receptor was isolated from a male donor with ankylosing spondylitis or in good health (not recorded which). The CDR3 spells CSPYNTGVNTEAFF. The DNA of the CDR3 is TGCAGCCCATATAATACAGGGGTGAACACTGAAGCTTTCTTT.